Listed below are T cell receptor beta chains from one sample, sequenced in a study of blood T cell repertoires in COVID-19. The method was immunoSEQ multiplex PCR; TCRdb's version includes in-frame clones alone and lacks a portion of them. The sample lists 180,000 or so clones, 83% seen once, with 4.4% in the top ten. Sequencing was performed on PBMCs or T cells enriched from blood (not recorded which). These receptor sequences come from a woman aged 50 to 60 who had recovered from COVID-19. Each CDR3 is given with its conserved first and last residue. Fields, in order: CDR3 protein, CDR3 DNA, V gene, D gene, clone size, J gene. The D gene is left open where the match is weak. Size is stated for part of the rows, as once, few or many counts, or as a class when the clone is expanded.

cdr3_aa: CASSLRTSGNTQYF; cdr3_nt: TGTGCCAGTAGTTTAAGGACTAGCGGGAACACGCAGTATTTT; v_call: TRBV19; d_call: TRBD2; clone_size: once; j_call: TRBJ2-3
cdr3_aa: CASSAEGLARDTQYF; cdr3_nt: TGTGCCAGCAGCGCGGAAGGACTAGCTCGGGATACGCAGTATTTT; v_call: TRBV9; d_call: TRBD2; clone_size: -; j_call: TRBJ2-3
cdr3_aa: CASSGLTGDYTF; cdr3_nt: TGTGCCAGCAGCGGTCTTACAGGGGACTACACCTTC; v_call: TRBV9; d_call: TRBD1; clone_size: few; j_call: TRBJ1-2
cdr3_aa: CASTLSSPLHNEKLFF; cdr3_nt: TGCGCCAGCACTTTATCGTCACCTTTACATAATGAAAAACTGTTTTTT; v_call: TRBV5-1; d_call: -; clone_size: -; j_call: TRBJ1-4
cdr3_aa: CASSTRGDPGRGETQYF; cdr3_nt: TGTGCCAGCAGCACCCGGGGAGATCCGGGGAGAGGAGAGACCCAGTACTTC; v_call: TRBV9; d_call: -; clone_size: -; j_call: TRBJ2-5
cdr3_aa: CASRGAGATGNTIYF; cdr3_nt: TGTGCCAGTAGGGGGGCCGGGGCGACTGGAAACACCATATATTTT; v_call: TRBV19; d_call: -; clone_size: -; j_call: TRBJ1-3
cdr3_aa: CASSLLAGGWNEQFF; cdr3_nt: TGTGCCAGCAGCCTTCTAGCGGGCGGCTGGAATGAGCAGTTCTTC; v_call: TRBV7-2; d_call: TRBD2; clone_size: -; j_call: TRBJ2-1
cdr3_aa: CASSAELAGAKNIQYF; cdr3_nt: TGTGCCAGCAGTGCCGAGCTAGCGGGGGCCAAAAACATTCAGTACTTC; v_call: TRBV2; d_call: TRBD2; clone_size: few; j_call: TRBJ2-4
cdr3_aa: CASSSGTGSYNSPLHF; cdr3_nt: TGTGCCAGCAGTTCCGGGACAGGGTCCTATAATTCACCCCTCCACTTT; v_call: TRBV28; d_call: TRBD1; clone_size: -; j_call: TRBJ1-6
cdr3_aa: CASSPRVNTEAFF; cdr3_nt: TGTGCCAGCAGCCCCAGGGTGAACACTGAAGCTTTCTTT; v_call: TRBV28; d_call: -; clone_size: -; j_call: TRBJ1-1
cdr3_aa: CSVVGGVADTQYF; cdr3_nt: TGCAGCGTTGTAGGGGGGGTGGCAGATACGCAGTATTTT; v_call: TRBV29-1; d_call: -; clone_size: -; j_call: TRBJ2-3
cdr3_aa: CASSLEGANTGELFF; cdr3_nt: TGCGCCAGCAGCCTAGAAGGGGCAAACACCGGGGAGCTGTTTTTT; v_call: TRBV5-1; d_call: -; clone_size: -; j_call: TRBJ2-2
cdr3_aa: CSVELSGDTEAFF; cdr3_nt: TGCAGCGTTGAACTGTCGGGGGACACTGAAGCTTTCTTT; v_call: TRBV29-1; d_call: -; clone_size: few; j_call: TRBJ1-1
cdr3_aa: CASSLGALTNNEQFF; cdr3_nt: TGTGCCAGCAGCTTAGGAGCTTTAACGAACAATGAGCAGTTCTTC; v_call: TRBV7-2; d_call: -; clone_size: -; j_call: TRBJ2-1
cdr3_aa: CASSQGSAGANVLTF; cdr3_nt: TGTGCCAGCAGCCAAGGGTCGGCTGGGGCCAACGTCCTGACTTTC; v_call: TRBV3-1/TRBV3-2; d_call: -; clone_size: -; j_call: TRBJ2-6
cdr3_aa: CASTINGDFLTDTQYF; cdr3_nt: TGTGCCAGTACCATTAACGGGGACTTCCTCACAGATACGCAGTATTTT; v_call: TRBV19; d_call: -; clone_size: -; j_call: TRBJ2-3
cdr3_aa: CASSFTGLGNSPLHF; cdr3_nt: TGCGCCAGCAGCTTTACAGGGTTGGGTAATTCACCCCTCCACTTT; v_call: TRBV5-1; d_call: -; clone_size: -; j_call: TRBJ1-6
cdr3_aa: CASSLSPGLLQETQYF; cdr3_nt: TGTGCCAGCAGCTTATCCCCGGGACTACTGCAAGAGACCCAGTACTTC; v_call: TRBV11-2; d_call: TRBD2; clone_size: -; j_call: TRBJ2-5
cdr3_aa: CASSRQGLKAFF; cdr3_nt: TGTGCCAGCAGTAGACAGGGGTTAAAAGCTTTCTTT; v_call: TRBV2; d_call: TRBD1; clone_size: -; j_call: TRBJ1-1
cdr3_aa: CASKRGSPQGNSPLHF; cdr3_nt: TGTGCCAGCAAGAGGGGGTCGCCGCAGGGGAATTCACCCCTCCACTTT; v_call: TRBV27; d_call: -; clone_size: -; j_call: TRBJ1-6
cdr3_aa: CAWSNGGGGNIQYF; cdr3_nt: TGTGCCTGGAGTAACGGCGGGGGAGGTAACATTCAGTACTTC; v_call: TRBV30; d_call: TRBD2; clone_size: -; j_call: TRBJ2-4
cdr3_aa: CASSLESDNEQFF; cdr3_nt: TGTGCCAGCAGCTTAGAATCGGACAATGAGCAGTTCTTC; v_call: TRBV7-2; d_call: -; clone_size: -; j_call: TRBJ2-1
cdr3_aa: CASSFIMTRDYGYTF; cdr3_nt: TGTGCCAGCAGTTTCATAATGACCAGGGACTATGGCTACACCTTC; v_call: TRBV28; d_call: -; clone_size: -; j_call: TRBJ1-2
cdr3_aa: CASSFAGGVGNEQFF; cdr3_nt: TGCGCCAGCAGCTTTGCGGGAGGGGTTGGGAATGAGCAGTTCTTC; v_call: TRBV5-1; d_call: TRBD2; clone_size: -; j_call: TRBJ2-1
cdr3_aa: CSAQRDRNYGYTF; cdr3_nt: TGCAGCGCCCAAAGGGACAGGAACTATGGCTACACCTTC; v_call: TRBV29-1; d_call: TRBD1; clone_size: -; j_call: TRBJ1-2
cdr3_aa: CASRGPHGYTF; cdr3_nt: TGTGCCAGCAGGGGCCCCCATGGCTACACCTTC; v_call: TRBV5-6; d_call: -; clone_size: -; j_call: TRBJ1-2
cdr3_aa: CASSWDRVNTEAFF; cdr3_nt: TGTGCCAGCAGCTGGGACAGGGTGAACACTGAAGCTTTCTTT; v_call: TRBV7-9; d_call: TRBD1; clone_size: -; j_call: TRBJ1-1
cdr3_aa: CASSAFEGGRGDEQFF; cdr3_nt: TGTGCCAGCAGCGCCTTTGAGGGCGGGAGGGGGGATGAGCAGTTCTTC; v_call: TRBV9; d_call: TRBD2; clone_size: -; j_call: TRBJ2-1
cdr3_aa: CASASETNYGYTF; cdr3_nt: TGCGCCAGCGCCTCGGAGACTAACTATGGCTACACCTTC; v_call: TRBV10-2; d_call: -; clone_size: -; j_call: TRBJ1-2
cdr3_aa: CAWSIGRGSLLRYSPLHF; cdr3_nt: TGTGCCTGGAGTATCGGCAGGGGGTCCCTCCTAAGGTATTCACCCCTCCACTTT; v_call: TRBV30; d_call: TRBD1; clone_size: -; j_call: TRBJ1-6
cdr3_aa: CASSLNRGNSPLHF; cdr3_nt: TGTGCCAGCAGTTTAAACAGGGGTAATTCACCCCTCCACTTT; v_call: TRBV28; d_call: TRBD1; clone_size: -; j_call: TRBJ1-6